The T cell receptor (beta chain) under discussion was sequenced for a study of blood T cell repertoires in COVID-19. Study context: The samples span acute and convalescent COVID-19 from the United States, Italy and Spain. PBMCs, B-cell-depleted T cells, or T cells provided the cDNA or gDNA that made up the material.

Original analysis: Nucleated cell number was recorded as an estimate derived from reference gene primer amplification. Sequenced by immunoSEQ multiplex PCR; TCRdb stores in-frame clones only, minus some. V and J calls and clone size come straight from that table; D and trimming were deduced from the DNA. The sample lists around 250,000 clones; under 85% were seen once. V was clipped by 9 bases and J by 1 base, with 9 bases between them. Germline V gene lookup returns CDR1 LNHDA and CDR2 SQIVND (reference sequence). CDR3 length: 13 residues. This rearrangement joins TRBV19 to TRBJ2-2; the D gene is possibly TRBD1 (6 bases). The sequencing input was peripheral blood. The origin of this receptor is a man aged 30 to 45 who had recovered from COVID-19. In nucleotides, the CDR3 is TGTGCCAGCAAGGACAGGAACACCGGGGAGCTGTTTTTT. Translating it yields CASKDRNTGELFF.